These 9 T cell receptor beta chains were all obtained from the same sample, sequenced in a study of blood T cell repertoires in COVID-19. The protocol was immunoSEQ multiplex PCR, while the TCRdb copy is restricted to in-frame clones and leaves out a portion. This repertoire shows a few hundred thousand clones, 70% to 90% found once; its top ten account for around 4%. Sequenced sample: PBMCs or T cells enriched from blood (not recorded which). These receptor sequences come from a woman aged 40 to 50 with acute COVID-19.

This clone was detected only a few times. Other DNA sequences in this sample translate to the same CDR3. The J gene is TRBJ1-5, the V gene TRBV3-1 (or the pseudogene TRBV3-2), with 7 bases fitting TRBD1. The CDR3 runs to 14 residues. The V gene's germline CDR1 is LGHDT and CDR2 YNNKEL (reference sequence). Trimming removed 1 base from V and 6 bases from J; junction bases left unmatched: 3. The CDR3: CASSQAGGSQPQHF. Written as DNA, the CDR3 is TGTGCCAGCAGCCAAGCAGGGGGTAGTCAGCCCCAGCATTTT.

This chain links TRBV10-3 with TRBJ1-5; D remains unclear. This CDR3 comprises 14 residues. Germline V gives CDR1 ENHRY, CDR2 SYGVKD. With 5 bases removed from V and 5 bases from J, the gap between germline ends came to 13 bases. The CDR3 sequence is CAISKELGDQPQHF. The CDR3 DNA follows: TGTGCCATCAGTAAAGAATTGGGCGATCAGCCCCAGCATTTT.

J is TRBJ2-7 and V is TRBV6-5, with D maybe TRBD2 (5 bases). Between the trimmed V and J ends, which lost 2 bases and 4 bases, there was a span of 12 bases. The germline gives CDR1 MNHEY, CDR2 SVGAGI. This CDR3 comprises 14 residues. The CDR3 sequence is CASSYEGSGYEQYF. The CDR3 coding sequence is TGTGCCAGCAGTTACGAGGGAAGCGGATACGAGCAGTACTTC.

This chain links TRBV19 with TRBJ1-5; possible D gene TRBD1, 5 bases. The CDR3 sequence is 14 residues long. V was cut by 5 bases and J by 9 bases, with 17 bases left in between. In germline, CDR1 is LNHDA, CDR2 SQIVND (reference sequence). CDR3 sequence (DNA): TGTGCCAGTAGTGGGGGGACCGGCGGAGGGCCCCAGCATTTT. It translates to CASSGGTGGGPQHF.

The chain carries TRBV2 and TRBJ1-5; TRBD1 matches at 8 bases. The trim removed 6 bases at V and 0 bases at J, leaving 4 bases unmatched. The CDR3 is 15 amino acids. CDR1 is SNHLY and CDR2 is FYNNEI in the germline V gene. CDR3 in amino acids: CASSYQGASNQPQHF. The CDR3 DNA reads as TGTGCCAGCAGCTACCAGGGGGCTAGCAATCAGCCCCAGCATTTT. The full variable domain, its missing parts supplied by reference TRBV2 and TRBJ1-5, is EPEVTQTPSHQVTQMGQEVILRCVPISNHLYFYWYRQILGQKVEFLVSFYNNEISEKSEIFDDQFSVERPDGSNFTLKIRSTKLEDSAMYFCASSYQGASNQPQHFGDGTRLSIL.

The chain joins TRBV7-9 to TRBJ2-1; tentatively, D is TRBD1 (6 bases). V lost 5 bases and J lost 9, with 11 bases in between. This CDR3 is built from 12 residues. Germline V gene lookup returns CDR1 SEHNR and CDR2 FQNEAQ (reference sequence). The chain's CDR3 is CASSVQGIEQFF. Here the CDR3 DNA reads TGTGCCAGCAGCGTACAGGGTATTGAGCAGTTCTTC.

The genes are TRBV6-5 and TRBJ2-7, with TRBD2 matching 15 bases. CDR1 and CDR2 (germline): MNHEY, SVGAGI. Germline trimming cut 7 bases from V and 4 bases from J; bases unmatched to any gene: 2. The CDR3 length is 14 residues. This chain's CDR3 is CASIGTSGRYEQYF. CDR3 coding DNA: TGTGCCAGCATTGGGACTAGCGGGAGGTACGAGCAGTACTTC.

The chain is built from TRBV19 and TRBJ1-2, with no clear D. Per germline, CDR1 LNHDA and CDR2 SQIVND (reference sequence). CDR3 size: 17 residues. The germline V and J ends were trimmed by 6 bases and 5 bases, with 25 bases remaining between them. Here the CDR3 reads CASSPQRGSKGQYGYTF. CDR3 bases: TGTGCCAGTAGCCCCCAACGGGGTTCCAAAGGCCAATATGGCTACACCTTC.

Notes on this clone: Relative to the germline gene, one junction end is altered; a read error may explain this. CDR3 DNA: TGTGCCAGCAGTCCGGACAGAACGGGGGGTGGTGCCTTC. Protein sequence: CASSPDRTGGGAF. The V call is TRBV28, the J call TRBJ2-7; D may be TRBD2 (7 bases). The CDR3 runs to 13 residues. Per germline, CDR1 MDHEN and CDR2 SYDVKM.